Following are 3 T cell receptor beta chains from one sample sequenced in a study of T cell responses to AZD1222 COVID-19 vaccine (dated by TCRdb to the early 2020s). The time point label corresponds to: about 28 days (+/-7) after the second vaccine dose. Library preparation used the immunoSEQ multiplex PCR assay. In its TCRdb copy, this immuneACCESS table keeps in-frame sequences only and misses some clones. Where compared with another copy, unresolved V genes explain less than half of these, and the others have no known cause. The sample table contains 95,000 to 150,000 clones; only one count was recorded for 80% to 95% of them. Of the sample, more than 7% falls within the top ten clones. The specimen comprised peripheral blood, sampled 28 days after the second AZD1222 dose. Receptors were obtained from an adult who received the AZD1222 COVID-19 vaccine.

CDR3 in amino acids: CASSLNRMYGYTF. The CDR3 bases are TGTGCCAGCAGCTTGAATCGGATGTATGGCTACACCTTC. The genes are TRBV7-2 and TRBJ1-2; D not certain. The CDR3 extends over 13 amino acids. The germline V and J ends were trimmed by 3 bases and 5 bases, with 10 bases remaining between them. Germline CDR1 SGHTA, CDR2 FQGNSA.

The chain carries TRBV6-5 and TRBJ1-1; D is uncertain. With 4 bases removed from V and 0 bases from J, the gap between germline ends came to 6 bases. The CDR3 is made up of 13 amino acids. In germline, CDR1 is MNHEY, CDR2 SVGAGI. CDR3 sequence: CASSSPVNTEAFF. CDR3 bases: TGTGCCAGCAGTTCTCCAGTGAACACTGAAGCTTTCTTT.

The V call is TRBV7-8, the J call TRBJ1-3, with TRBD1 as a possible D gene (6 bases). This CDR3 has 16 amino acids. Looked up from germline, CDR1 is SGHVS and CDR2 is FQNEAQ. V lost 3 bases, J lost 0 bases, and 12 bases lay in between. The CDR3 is CASSLGGGISGNTIYF. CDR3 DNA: TGTGCCAGCAGCTTGGGAGGGGGGATCTCTGGAAACACCATATATTTT.